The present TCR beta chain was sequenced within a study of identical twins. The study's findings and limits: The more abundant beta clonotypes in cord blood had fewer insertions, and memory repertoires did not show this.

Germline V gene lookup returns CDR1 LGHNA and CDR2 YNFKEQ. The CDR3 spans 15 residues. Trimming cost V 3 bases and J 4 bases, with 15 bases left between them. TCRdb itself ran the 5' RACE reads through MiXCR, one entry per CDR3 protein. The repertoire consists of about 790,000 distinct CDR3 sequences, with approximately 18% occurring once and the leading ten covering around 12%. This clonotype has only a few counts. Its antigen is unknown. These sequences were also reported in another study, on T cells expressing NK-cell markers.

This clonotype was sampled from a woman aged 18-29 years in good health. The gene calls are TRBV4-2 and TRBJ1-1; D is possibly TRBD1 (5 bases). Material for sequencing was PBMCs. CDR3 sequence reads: CASSHYSQGATEAFF. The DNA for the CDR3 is TGTGCCAGCAGCCATTATTCTCAGGGAGCCACTGAAGCTTTCTTT.